Presented here are 7 T cell receptor beta chains from one specimen sequenced in a study of OX40 agonist ivuxolimab in advanced cancers. TCRdb keeps only in-frame clones here, not all; method: immunoSEQ multiplex PCR. This table has about 100,000 clones, 89% appearing once. The material sequenced was CD4+ or CD8+ T cells sorted from blood, taken in a trial of the OX40 agonist ivuxolimab. Receptors originate from an adult with an advanced solid tumor such as melanoma, head and neck, liver or kidney cancer.

This clone showed up just once. The rearrangement links TRBV5-1 to TRBJ2-7; D not resolved. Germline V gene data show CDR1 as SGHRS and CDR2 as YFSETQ. There are 15 residues in the CDR3. V lost 0 bases and J lost 3, with 13 bases in between. The CDR3 sequence: CASSLAASPLYEQYF. The DNA of the CDR3 is TGCGCCAGCAGCTTGGCCGCGAGCCCCCTCTACGAGCAGTACTTC. The variable domain in full, with the rest retrieved from reference TRBV5-1 and TRBJ2-7, is KAGVTQTPRYLIKTRGQQVTLSCSPISGHRSVSWYQQTPGQGLQFLFEYFSETQRNKGNFPGRFSGRQFSNSRSEMNVSTLELGDSALYLCASSLAASPLYEQYFGPGTRLTVT.

This clone was detected once. The chain joins TRBV5-1 to TRBJ2-7; unclear D gene. The V end was cut by 5 bases, the J end by 6 bases, with 15 bases between. The V gene's germline CDR1 is SGHRS and CDR2 YFSETQ. The CDR3 is 13 amino acids. This CDR3 reads CASSSSGPSEQYF. The CDR3 nucleotides read TGCGCCAGCAGTTCGTCGGGCCCTTCCGAGCAGTACTTC.

V usage is TRBV5-1 and J usage is TRBJ2-2; the match to TRBD2 covers 7 bases. Looked up from germline, CDR1 is SGHRS and CDR2 is YFSETQ. V was clipped by 6 bases and J by 3 bases; unmatched bases: 8. This CDR3 has 15 amino acids. CDR3 nucleotide sequence: TGCGCCAGCAAATCGCCGGGAGGTTACACCGGGGAGCTGTTTTTT. Residues: CASKSPGGYTGELFF.

This clone showed up just once. The gene calls are TRBV7-9 and TRBJ2-5, with TRBD2 identical over 11 bases. There are 15 residues in the CDR3. Trimming at V came to 2 bases and at J to 5 bases, leaving 4 bases not matched to a gene. In germline, CDR1 is SEHNR, CDR2 FQNEAQ (reference sequence). The CDR3 spells CASSLLAGGRETQYF. In DNA form, the CDR3 reads TGTGCCAGCAGCTTACTAGCGGGAGGTAGGGAGACCCAGTACTTC. The whole variable domain, filled in from reference TRBV7-9 and TRBJ2-5, reads DTGVSQNPRHKITKRGQNVTFRCDPISEHNRLYWYRQTLGQGPEFLTYFQNEAQLEKSRLLSDRFSAERPKGSFSTLEIQRTEQGDSAMYLCASSLLAGGRETQYFGPGTRLLVL.

The chain employs TRBV5-1 and TRBJ2-5; D unclear. The CDR3 is made up of 15 amino acids. V dropped 0 bases and J dropped 2 bases, with 11 bases sitting between them. Per germline, CDR1 SGHRS and CDR2 YFSETQ. The CDR3 is CASSLGRSQQETQYF. DNA of the CDR3: TGCGCCAGCAGCTTGGGCAGGAGCCAACAAGAGACCCAGTACTTC.

The CDR3 loop is CAGTRDIDQPQHF. The DNA for the CDR3 is TGTGCCGGTACACGGGACATCGATCAGCCCCAGCATTTT. The J gene is TRBJ1-5, the V gene TRBV2, with TRBD1 as a possible D gene (6 bases). This CDR3 has 13 residues. Germline V CDR1 and CDR2: SNHLY, FYNNEI. V dropped 11 bases and J dropped 5 bases, with 16 bases sitting between them.

The count of this clone is one. The chain uses TRBV5-4 and TRBJ2-5, with D perhaps matching TRBD1 or TRBD2 (5 bases each). The CDR3 sequence is 13 residues long. The ends were cut back, 1 base at V and 4 bases at J, with 8 bases in the middle. CDR1 is SGHNT and CDR2 is YYREEE in the germline V gene (reference sequence). The CDR3 DNA follows: TGTGCCAGCAGCTTGCAGGGAGCAGAGACCCAGTACTTC. Its protein is CASSLQGAETQYF.